These 2 T cell receptor beta chains share one sample of origin, sequenced in a study of blood T cells in healthy people across ages. A sample-barcoded 5' primer and a J-beta primer mix were used in a second PCR of about 6 to 11 cycles. TCRdb recomputed calls from the 5' RACE reads with MiXCR, one row per CDR3 protein. The data hold roughly 1,500,000 distinct CDR3 sequences, with roughly 32% observed a single time. The sample consisted of blood. Every receptor here comes from a woman in her 30s in good health.

This clonotype turned up a few times. This chain joins TRBV29-1 and TRBJ1-2; 9 positions agree with TRBD1. The length of the CDR3 is 15 residues. V dropped 2 bases and J dropped 8; count of bases not matched to a gene: 12. Looked up from germline, CDR1 is SQVTM and CDR2 is ANQGSEA. DNA of the CDR3: TGCAGCGTTGAACCGAGGGACAGGGCCATCTACGGCTACACCTTC. It codes for CSVEPRDRAIYGYTF.

In its sample, this clonotype was seen a few times. This rearrangement joins TRBV12-3 or TRBV12-4 to TRBJ2-7; a weak D match, TRBD1 (6 bases). Deletions cut 5 bases from V and 3 bases from J, with 17 bases between. The CDR3 has 15 residues. This CDR3 is CASSPEGDLIYEQYF. The CDR3 coding sequence is TGTGCCAGCAGTCCCGAGGGGGATCTAATCTACGAGCAGTACTTC.